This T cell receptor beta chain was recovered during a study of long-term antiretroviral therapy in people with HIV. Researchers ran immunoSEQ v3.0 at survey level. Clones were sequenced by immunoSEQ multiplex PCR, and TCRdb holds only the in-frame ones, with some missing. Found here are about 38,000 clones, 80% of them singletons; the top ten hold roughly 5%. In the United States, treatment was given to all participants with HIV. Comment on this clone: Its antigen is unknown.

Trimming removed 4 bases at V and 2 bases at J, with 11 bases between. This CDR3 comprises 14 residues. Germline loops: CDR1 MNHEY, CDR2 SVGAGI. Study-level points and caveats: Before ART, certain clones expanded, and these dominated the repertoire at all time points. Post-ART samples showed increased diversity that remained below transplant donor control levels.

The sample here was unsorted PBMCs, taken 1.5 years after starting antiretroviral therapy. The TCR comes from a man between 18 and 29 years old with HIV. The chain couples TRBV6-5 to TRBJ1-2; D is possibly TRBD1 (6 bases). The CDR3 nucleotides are TGTGCCAGCAGTTCCGGACAGACAAACTATGGCTACACCTTC. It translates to CASSSGQTNYGYTF.